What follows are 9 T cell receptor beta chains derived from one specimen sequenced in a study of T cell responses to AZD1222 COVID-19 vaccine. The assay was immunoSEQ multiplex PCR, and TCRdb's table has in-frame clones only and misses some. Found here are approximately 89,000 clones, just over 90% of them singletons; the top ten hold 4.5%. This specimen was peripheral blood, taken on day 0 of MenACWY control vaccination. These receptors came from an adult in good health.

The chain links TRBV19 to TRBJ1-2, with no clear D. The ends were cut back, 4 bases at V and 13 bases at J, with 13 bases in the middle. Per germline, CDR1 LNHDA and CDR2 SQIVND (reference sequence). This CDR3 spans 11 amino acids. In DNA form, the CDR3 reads TGTGCCAGTAGTACGTCGAGCCAAACCACCTTC. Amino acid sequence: CASSTSSQTTF. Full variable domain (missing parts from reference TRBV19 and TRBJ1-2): DGGITQSPKYLFRKEGQNVTLSCEQNLNHDAMYWYRQDPGQGLRLIYYSQIVNDFQKGDIAEGYSVSREKKESFPLTVTSAQKNPTAFYLCASSTSSQTTFGSGTRLTVV.

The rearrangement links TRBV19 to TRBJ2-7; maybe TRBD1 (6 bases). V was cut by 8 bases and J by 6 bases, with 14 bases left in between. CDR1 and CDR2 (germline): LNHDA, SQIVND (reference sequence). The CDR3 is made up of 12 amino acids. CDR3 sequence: CASRPGQGEQYF. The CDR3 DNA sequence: TGTGCCAGTCGGCCGGGACAAGGCGAGCAGTACTTC.

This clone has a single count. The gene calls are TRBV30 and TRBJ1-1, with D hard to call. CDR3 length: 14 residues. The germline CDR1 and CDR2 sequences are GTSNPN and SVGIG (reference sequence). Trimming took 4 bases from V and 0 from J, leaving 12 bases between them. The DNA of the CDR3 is TGTGCCTGGACAATTGGCAGGATGAACACTGAAGCTTTCTTT. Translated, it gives CAWTIGRMNTEAFF. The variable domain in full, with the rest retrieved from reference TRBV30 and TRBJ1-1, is SQTIHQWPATLVQPVGSPLSLECTVEGTSNPNLYWYRQAAGRGLQLLFYSVGIGQISSEVPQNLSASRPQDRQFILSSKKLLLSDSGFYLCAWTIGRMNTEAFFGQGTRLTVV.

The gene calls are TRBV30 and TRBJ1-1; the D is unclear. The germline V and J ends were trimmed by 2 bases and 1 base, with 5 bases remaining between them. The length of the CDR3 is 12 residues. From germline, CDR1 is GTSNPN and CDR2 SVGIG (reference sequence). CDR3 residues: CAWSRRNTEAFF. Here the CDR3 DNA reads TGTGCCTGGAGTCGGAGGAACACTGAAGCTTTCTTT. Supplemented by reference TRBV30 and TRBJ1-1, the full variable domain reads SQTIHQWPATLVQPVGSPLSLECTVEGTSNPNLYWYRQAAGRGLQLLFYSVGIGQISSEVPQNLSASRPQDRQFILSSKKLLLSDSGFYLCAWSRRNTEAFFGQGTRLTVV.

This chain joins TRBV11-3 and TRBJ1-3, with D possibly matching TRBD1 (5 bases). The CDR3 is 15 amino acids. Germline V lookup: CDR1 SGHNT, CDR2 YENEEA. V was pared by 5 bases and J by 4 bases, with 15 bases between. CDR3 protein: CASSPGGSGGNTIYF. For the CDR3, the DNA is TGTGCCAGCAGCCCCGGGGGAAGCGGAGGAAACACCATATATTTT. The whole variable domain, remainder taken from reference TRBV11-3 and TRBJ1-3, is EAGVVQSPRYKIIEKKQPVAFWCNPISGHNTLYWYLQNLGQGPELLIRYENEEAVDDSQLPKDRFSAERLKGVDSTLKIQPAELGDSAVYLCASSPGGSGGNTIYFGEGSWLTVV.

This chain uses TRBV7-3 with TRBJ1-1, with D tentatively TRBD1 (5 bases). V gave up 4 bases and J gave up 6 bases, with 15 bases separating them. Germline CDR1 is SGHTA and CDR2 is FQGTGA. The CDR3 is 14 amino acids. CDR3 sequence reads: CASSWGRAKAEAFF. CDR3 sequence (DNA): TGTGCCAGCAGCTGGGGCAGGGCAAAAGCTGAAGCTTTCTTT.

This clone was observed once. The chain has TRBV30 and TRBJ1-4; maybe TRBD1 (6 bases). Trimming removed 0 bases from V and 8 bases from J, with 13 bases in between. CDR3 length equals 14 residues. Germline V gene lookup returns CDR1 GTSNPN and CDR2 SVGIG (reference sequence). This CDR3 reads CAWSVRGAGEKLFF. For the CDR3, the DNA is TGTGCCTGGAGTGTACGGGGGGCTGGAGAAAAACTGTTTTTT.

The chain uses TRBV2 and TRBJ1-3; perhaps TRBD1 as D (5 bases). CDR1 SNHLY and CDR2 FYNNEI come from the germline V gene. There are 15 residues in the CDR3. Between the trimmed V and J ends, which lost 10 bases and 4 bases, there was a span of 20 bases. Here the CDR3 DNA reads TGTGCCACCTATACACCGGGACTTCAGGGAAACACCATATATTTT. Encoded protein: CATYTPGLQGNTIYF.

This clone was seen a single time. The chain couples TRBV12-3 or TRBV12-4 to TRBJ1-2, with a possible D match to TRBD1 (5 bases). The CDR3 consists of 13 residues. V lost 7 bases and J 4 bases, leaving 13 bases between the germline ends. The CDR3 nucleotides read TGTGCCAGCAAACGGGGGAGAGGCTATGGCTACACCTTC. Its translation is CASKRGRGYGYTF.